This passage covers 31 T cell receptor beta chains from one sample sequenced in a study of glioma-infiltrating T cells after dendritic cell vaccination. TCRdb's table, derived via immunoSEQ multiplex PCR, lists solely in-frame clones and lacks some. This sample has 75,000 to 95,000 clones, with 81% found just once. Regarding time point: after dendritic cell vaccination, including at tumor progression/relapse. This material consisted of blood, taken after dendritic cell vaccination. The source of these receptors is a human donor with glioblastoma.

This chain joins TRBV6-1 and TRBJ1-5; the D is unclear. Germline V gene data show CDR1 as MNHNS and CDR2 as SASEGT. This CDR3 contains 13 residues. Trimming took off 5 bases at V and 5 bases at J, with 10 bases between the two ends. The CDR3 is CASSQTAYQPQHF. Here the CDR3 DNA reads TGTGCCAGCAGTCAAACAGCTTATCAGCCCCAGCATTTT.

In DNA, the CDR3 is TGTGCCAGCTCTGAGACAGGGGCGGCTCAGCCCCAGCATTTT. It specifies CASSETGAAQPQHF. This chain links TRBV6-1 with TRBJ1-5; 8 bases map to TRBD1. Germline V gene data show CDR1 as MNHNS and CDR2 as SASEGT. V gave up 8 bases and J gave up 6 bases; unmatched junction bases: 9. This CDR3 spans 14 amino acids.

The genes are TRBV7-8 and TRBJ2-7; tentative D call: TRBD1 (6 bases). V was cut by 5 bases and J by 2 bases, with 13 bases left in between. The germline V gene has CDR1 SGHVS and CDR2 FQNEAQ. CDR3 size: 14 residues. The CDR3 spells CASSPYRDTYEQYV. The CDR3 nucleotides read TGTGCCAGCAGCCCGTACAGGGATACCTACGAGCAGTACGTC.

This chain links TRBV23-1 with TRBJ2-5; TRBD2 matches at 8 bases. TRBV23-1 qualifies as an ORF whose function is uncertain. The length of the CDR3 is 15 residues. After removal of 6 bases from V and 3 bases from J, the junction contained 9 bases not matched to a gene. The CDR3 DNA reads TGCGCCAGCAGGCGTTTACTAGCGGCGGAAGAGACCCAGTACTTC. Residues: CASRRLLAAEETQYF.

The J gene is TRBJ2-7, the V gene TRBV7-8; weak D call: TRBD1 (5 bases). V lost 3 bases to trimming and J lost 2 bases, with 8 bases between them. Germline values: CDR1 SGHVS, CDR2 FQNEAQ. The CDR3 length is 13 residues. CDR3 nucleotide sequence: TGTGCCAGCAGCTTCGACAGAACCTACGAGCAGTACGTC. Translation: CASSFDRTYEQYV.

This clone was counted once. The chain has TRBV19 and TRBJ2-7; 7 nucleotides line up with TRBD1. The CDR3 loop spans 15 amino acids. CDR1 is LNHDA and CDR2 is SQIVND in the germline V gene (reference sequence). J gave up 5 bases and V 1 base, and 8 bases lay outside the gene matches. The CDR3 here is CASSIGGQGVNEQYF. CDR3 DNA sequence: TGTGCCAGTAGTATAGGTGGCCAGGGGGTGAACGAGCAGTACTTC.

The chain carries TRBV5-6 and TRBJ2-7; 7 bases fit TRBD2. The CDR3 loop spans 15 amino acids. V shed 4 bases and J 3 bases; nucleotides not matched to a gene: 10. Germline CDR1 SGHDT, CDR2 YYEEEE. CDR3 bases: TGTGCCAGCAGCAAAATGGGGGGGGGTTACTACGAGCAGTACTTC. This sequence encodes CASSKMGGGYYEQYF.

The rearrangement links TRBV7-2 to TRBJ1-4; TRBD1 matches 8 bases. After removal of 5 bases from V and 8 bases from J, the junction contained 10 bases not matched to a gene. The CDR3 length is 15 residues. Germline V gene data show CDR1 as SGHTA and CDR2 as FQGNSA. As DNA, the CDR3 is TGTGCCAGCAGCCCACAGGGGGTTGGGGGAGAAAAACTGTTTTTT. It yields the protein CASSPQGVGGEKLFF.

V is TRBV28 and J is TRBJ2-5, with 9 bases fitting TRBD2. CDR1 and CDR2 from the germline V gene are MDHEN and SYDVKM. V lost 7 bases and J lost 2; bases outside the gene matches: 5. The CDR3 has 14 amino acids. The CDR3, as DNA: TGTGCCAGCAAGACTAGCGGACGACAAGAGACCCAGTACTTC. Protein product: CASKTSGRQETQYF.

The V and J genes are TRBV7-7 and TRBJ1-2; 9 bases line up with TRBD1. Germline CDR1 and CDR2: SSHAT and FNYEAQ (reference sequence). This CDR3 is 15 amino acids long. V dropped 1 base and J dropped 8; count of bases not matched to a gene: 8. CDR3 protein: CASSLVVDRGGGYTF. The CDR3 nucleotides are TGTGCCAGCAGCTTAGTGGTGGACAGGGGCGGCGGCTACACCTTC.

This clone has more than one count but fewer than ten. The chain is built from TRBV5-1 and TRBJ2-7; maybe TRBD1 (6 bases). Trimming stripped 1 base from V and 1 base from J, with 21 bases between. The CDR3 length is 18 residues. Looked up from germline, CDR1 is SGHRS and CDR2 is YFSETQ. The DNA for the CDR3 is TGCGCCAGCAGCTTGCCCGGACAGACCCGTACGGGGTCCTACGAGCAGTACTTC. Protein product: CASSLPGQTRTGSYEQYF.

The CDR3 loop reads CASRRSTGKNEKLFF. CDR3 in DNA: TGTGCCAGCAGACGTTCGACAGGGAAGAATGAAAAACTGTTTTTT. The rearrangement uses TRBV14 and TRBJ1-4; the match to TRBD1 covers 7 bases. Germline CDR1 reads SGHDN; CDR2 reads FVKESK. Losses at the gene ends were 6 bases for V and 5 bases for J; bases not matched to a gene: 9. The CDR3 runs 15 residues.

Worth noting for this clone: It is unclear where the CDR3 begins or ends on the DNA, so no DNA is shown, and the CDR3 is as TCRdb lists it. The chain combines TRBV27 with TRBJ2-4; TRBD2, the D gene given by the table, was not confirmed from the DNA. The CDR3 has 18 residues if both end residues are counted. Germline V gene data show CDR1 as MNHEY and CDR2 as SMNVEV (reference sequence). The CDR3 is CASSISVRGTLAKNIQYF.

There are a few counts of this clone. The V and J genes are TRBV5-1 and TRBJ1-6; a possible D gene is TRBD1 (6 bases). The CDR3 is 16 amino acids. Germline V gene data show CDR1 as SGHRS and CDR2 as YFSETQ. V was clipped by 3 bases and J by 9 bases, with 19 bases between them. CDR3 region: CASSSEGGAQGSPLHF. The DNA for the CDR3 is TGCGCCAGCAGCTCCGAGGGGGGGGCTCAGGGTTCACCCCTCCACTTT.

The V call is TRBV27, the J call TRBJ2-3, with D maybe TRBD2 (6 bases). The CDR3 sequence is 13 residues long. Germline CDR1 MNHEY, CDR2 SMNVEV (reference sequence). V shed 3 bases and J shed 5 bases, with 9 bases lying between them. The CDR3 DNA reads as TGTGCCAGCAGTTTTCGGGGGAGAGATACGCAGTATTTT. Translation gives CASSFRGRDTQYF.

This chain connects TRBV6-1 to TRBJ2-7; D is unclear. This CDR3 contains 12 residues. The V end lost 5 bases, the J end lost 6 bases, and 11 bases lay between the germline ends. Germline V gene data show CDR1 as MNHNS and CDR2 as SASEGT. The CDR3 loop is CASSSRGSEQYF. DNA of the CDR3: TGTGCCAGCAGTTCCCGCGGATCCGAGCAGTACTTC.

The chain recombines TRBV5-6 with TRBJ2-6; D is perhaps TRBD2 (5 bases). V was cut by 1 base and J by 7 bases, with 9 bases left in between. Germline V gives CDR1 SGHDT, CDR2 YYEEEE. This CDR3 spans 14 amino acids. As DNA, the CDR3 is TGTGCCAGCAGCTTGAAGAGGGTTGCCAACGTCCTGACTTTC. This gives the protein CASSLKRVANVLTF. Complete variable domain (other parts from reference TRBV5-6 and TRBJ2-6): DAGVTQSPTHLIKTRGQQVTLRCSPKSGHDTVSWYQQALGQGPQFIFQYYEEEERQRGNFPDRFSGHQFPNYSSELNVNALLLGDSALYLCASSLKRVANVLTFGAGSRLTVL.

The rearrangement links TRBV10-3 to TRBJ1-2, with 12 bases aligning to TRBD1. CDR3 size: 16 residues. J lost 7 bases, V lost 3 bases, and 9 bases had no gene match. Per the germline V gene, CDR1 is ENHRY and CDR2 is SYGVKD. The CDR3 spells CAISDAGTGGSGGYTF. CDR3 in DNA: TGTGCCATCAGTGATGCCGGGACAGGGGGCTCAGGTGGCTACACCTTC.

The V call is TRBV19, the J call TRBJ1-6; 8 bases align to TRBD1. The germline gives CDR1 LNHDA, CDR2 SQIVND (reference sequence). CDR3 size: 14 residues. Trimming at V came to 6 bases and at J to 7 bases, leaving 5 bases not matched to a gene. The CDR3 coding sequence is TGTGCCAGTAGACCTACAGGGGGAAATTCACCCCTCCACTTT. Its translation is CASRPTGGNSPLHF.

The rearrangement links TRBV28 to TRBJ1-4, with D possibly being TRBD1 (6 bases). The CDR3 length is 18 residues. CDR1 is MDHEN and CDR2 is SYDVKM in the germline V gene. V was clipped by 7 bases and J by 5 bases, with 26 bases between them. The CDR3 DNA sequence: TGTGCCAGCATCCCTAGGCCAGGGGCGGTGGATTCCAATGAAAAACTGTTTTTT. Amino acid sequence: CASIPRPGAVDSNEKLFF.

The V gene is TRBV5-8, the J gene TRBJ2-5; TRBD1 matches at 7 bases. CDR1 and CDR2 (germline): SGHTS, YDEGEE. This CDR3 is 16 amino acids long. V gave up 0 bases and J gave up 4 bases; unmatched junction bases: 9. The CDR3 coding sequence is TGTGCCAGCAGCTTGGGACAGGGAAAACCCGGAGAGACCCAGTACTTC. Translated: CASSLGQGKPGETQYF.

J is TRBJ1-1 and V is TRBV19, with D perhaps TRBD1 (6 bases). Germline lookup yields CDR1 LNHDA and CDR2 SQIVND (reference sequence). The CDR3 totals 15 residues. Trimming removed 4 bases at V and 1 base at J, with 13 bases between. DNA for the CDR3: TGTGCCAGTAGTAAGTGGACAGTCAGGAACACTGAAGCTTTCTTT. It yields the protein CASSKWTVRNTEAFF.

The gene calls are TRBV9 and TRBJ1-1; D is perhaps TRBD1 (5 bases). The V end lost 3 bases, the J end lost 1 base, and 19 bases lay between the germline ends. This CDR3 comprises 17 residues. Germline lookup yields CDR1 SGDLS and CDR2 YYNGEE. The DNA for the CDR3 is TGTGCCAGCAGCGCCCCGACAGTCACCTTAGGGAACACTGAAGCTTTCTTT. It encodes CASSAPTVTLGNTEAFF. Filled out from reference TRBV9 and TRBJ1-1, the complete variable domain reads DSGVTQTPKHLITATGQRVTLRCSPRSGDLSVYWYQQSLDQGLQFLIQYYNGEERAKGNILERFSAQQFPDLHSELNLSSLELGDSALYFCASSAPTVTLGNTEAFFGQGTRLTVV.

This sequence joins TRBV5-1 and TRBJ2-3, with 9 bases lining up with TRBD1. V dropped 4 bases and J dropped 4; count of bases not matched to a gene: 4. Per germline, CDR1 SGHRS and CDR2 YFSETQ. This CDR3 region has 14 residues. In DNA form, the CDR3 reads TGCGCCAGCAGCCCCGGGACAGGGCCAGATACGCAGTATTTT. This translates into CASSPGTGPDTQYF.

This chain uses TRBV5-1 with TRBJ2-5; 11 bases map to TRBD2. The CDR3 runs 16 residues. Germline loops: CDR1 SGHRS, CDR2 YFSETQ. V shed 2 bases, J shed 2 bases, and the junction held 5 bases outside the gene matches. The CDR3 DNA reads TGCGCCAGCAGCTTCACTAGCGGGGGAGGGCAAGAGACCCAGTACTTC. Protein: CASSFTSGGGQETQYF.

The genes are TRBV10-2 and TRBJ2-5, with 8 bases fitting TRBD2. The CDR3 length is 13 residues. CDR1 is WSHSY, CDR2 SAAADI, per germline. Losses at the gene ends were 6 bases for V and 3 bases for J; bases not matched to a gene: 3. The DNA for the CDR3 is TGCGCCAGCAGCAGAGCGGGGGAAGAGACCCAGTACTTC. Its protein product is CASSRAGEETQYF.

The CDR3 spells CASSLEQGVAFF. The DNA for the CDR3 is TGCGCCAGCAGCTTGGAACAGGGGGTAGCTTTCTTT. The rearrangement joins TRBV5-1 to TRBJ1-1; 8 bases map to TRBD1. This CDR3 is 12 amino acids long. Germline loops: CDR1 SGHRS, CDR2 YFSETQ. V dropped 0 bases and J dropped 10; count of bases not matched to a gene: 2.

The V call is TRBV7-9, the J call TRBJ2-1; 11 nucleotides match TRBD1. Germline trimming cut 7 bases from V and 8 bases from J; bases unmatched to any gene: 7. Germline lookup yields CDR1 SEHNR and CDR2 FQNEAQ (reference sequence). The CDR3 runs 14 residues. The CDR3 region is CASMPGQGAHEQFF. For the CDR3, the DNA is TGTGCCAGCATGCCTGGACAGGGGGCCCATGAGCAGTTCTTC.

This clone has just one count. The chain links TRBV19 to TRBJ1-1; no definite D call. V was trimmed by 6 bases and J by 0 bases, leaving 17 bases between them. This CDR3 is 16 amino acids long. Germline V gene lookup returns CDR1 LNHDA and CDR2 SQIVND (reference sequence). The CDR3 DNA reads TGTGCCAGTAGAAGCCCCGTGACACTCATGAACACTGAAGCTTTCTTT. This sequence encodes CASRSPVTLMNTEAFF.

The genes are TRBV6-1 and TRBJ1-1; D call uncertain. Germline values: CDR1 MNHNS, CDR2 SASEGT. With 4 bases removed from V and 1 base from J, the gap between germline ends came to 13 bases. The CDR3 loop spans 15 amino acids. CDR3 sequence reads: CASSAYTTQNTEAFF. CDR3 bases: TGTGCCAGCAGTGCCTATACTACACAGAACACTGAAGCTTTCTTT.

This clone was picked up one time. This rearrangement joins TRBV6-5 to TRBJ1-1; D not resolved. V dropped 7 bases and J dropped 8 bases, with 20 bases sitting between them. The CDR3 length is 14 residues. CDR1 and CDR2 (germline): MNHEY, SVGAGI. This CDR3 is CASTELARGWEAFF. The DNA for the CDR3 is TGTGCCAGCACTGAACTGGCCCGCGGATGGGAAGCTTTCTTT.